Below, 12 T cell receptor beta chains from the same sample are listed, as sequenced in a study of T cell repertoires in cytomegalovirus infection. Their antigen targets remain unknown. TCRdb re-derived calls from the reads in MiXCR, one entry per CDR3 protein. Among over 55,000 distinct CDR3 sequences listed, 20% were seen once. Here the sequenced sample was CD8+ T cells from cultured PBMCs, taken from culture after CMV antigen stimulation. The receptors come from a human donor in good health (CMV status not recorded). Some clones in this sample may be carry-over from other donors' samples.

The chain couples TRBV28 to TRBJ2-3; no clear D gene. CDR3 length: 13 amino acids. Germline V gene lookup returns CDR1 MDHEN and CDR2 SYDVKM. Trimming cost V 8 bases and J 4 bases, with 13 bases left between them. CDR3 nucleotides: TGTGCCAGCGGCGTAGTCGGACCAGATACGCAGTATTTT. Its protein product is CASGVVGPDTQYF.

The CDR3 DNA reads as TGTGCCAGCATCACAGGGAGCTTTGGGACTGAAGCTTTCTTT. It codes for CASITGSFGTEAFF. The chain joins TRBV6-2 or TRBV6-3 to TRBJ1-1; a weak D match, TRBD1 (6 bases). Germline CDR1 reads MNHEY; CDR2 reads SVGEGT. Trimming stripped 7 bases from V and 5 bases from J, with 17 bases between. There are 14 residues in the CDR3.

This clonotype was seen a handful of times. The V and J genes are TRBV7-2 and TRBJ2-7; possibly TRBD2 for D (7 bases). The CDR3 is made up of 14 amino acids. V gave up 3 bases and J gave up 2 bases, with 11 bases separating them. Per germline, CDR1 SGHTA and CDR2 FQGNSA. The CDR3 loop reads CASSLGGGPYEQYF. The CDR3 DNA is TGTGCCAGCAGCTTGGGCGGGGGCCCCTACGAGCAGTACTTC.

This clonotype was seen only a few times. J is TRBJ2-5 and V is TRBV7-9; TRBD1 aligns across 7 bases. The length of the CDR3 is 15 residues. Germline assignment: CDR1 SEHNR and CDR2 FQNEAQ (reference sequence). Trimming removed 5 bases from V and 5 bases from J; junction bases left unmatched: 11. The CDR3 protein is CASSRGQDSMETQYF. In nucleotides, the CDR3 is TGTGCCAGCAGCCGCGGACAGGATTCAATGGAGACCCAGTACTTC.

The chain has TRBV20-1 and TRBJ1-1, with TRBD1 matching over 8 bases. Per the germline V gene, CDR1 is DFQATT and CDR2 is SNEGSKA (reference sequence). The CDR3 contains 16 residues. Trimming at V came to 0 bases and at J to 4 bases, leaving 10 bases not matched to a gene. CDR3 region: CSARDLAGGAGTEAFF. The CDR3 bases are TGCAGTGCTAGAGATCTCGCAGGGGGCGCGGGCACTGAAGCTTTCTTT.

This rearrangement joins TRBV27 to TRBJ1-1; no clear D. This CDR3 is built from 15 residues. The V end lost 3 bases, the J end lost 1 base, and 12 bases lay between the germline ends. Germline values: CDR1 MNHEY, CDR2 SMNVEV (reference sequence). CDR3 sequence reads: CASSLVESANTEAFF. The DNA for the CDR3 is TGTGCCAGCAGTTTGGTCGAGTCGGCGAACACTGAAGCTTTCTTT.

The chain links TRBV7-8 to TRBJ2-3, with 8 bases aligning to TRBD1. The CDR3 covers 15 residues. Losses at the gene ends were 0 bases for V and 1 base for J; bases not matched to a gene: 0. The germline V gene has CDR1 SGHVS and CDR2 FQNEAQ. The CDR3 DNA sequence: TGTGCCAGCAGCTTAGCGACAGGGGGCACAGATACGCAGTATTTT. Residues: CASSLATGGTDTQYF.

This sequence joins TRBV4-3 and TRBJ2-2, with TRBD2 as a possible D gene (7 bases). This CDR3 spans 15 amino acids. Germline loops: CDR1 LGHNA, CDR2 YSLEER. Trimming stripped 2 bases from V and 5 bases from J, with 12 bases between. CDR3 DNA sequence: TGCGCCAGCAGCCAATGGGAGGGGGGAACCGGGGAGCTGTTTTTT. It specifies CASSQWEGGTGELFF.

This clonotype was counted between two and nine times. The rearrangement joins TRBV19 to TRBJ1-4; no clear D. This CDR3 has 15 residues. Deletions cut 3 bases from V and 3 bases from J, with 11 bases between. CDR1 and CDR2 from the germline V gene are LNHDA and SQIVND (reference sequence). DNA for the CDR3: TGTGCCAGTAGTATCGGGGTCTCGGCTAATGAAAAACTGTTTTTT. It yields the protein CASSIGVSANEKLFF.

This clonotype was observed a few times. V usage is TRBV7-2 and J usage is TRBJ1-6; D not resolved. CDR1 is SGHTA, CDR2 FQGNSA, per germline. CDR3 length: 14 residues. Trimming shortened V by 6 bases and J by 11 bases, and 17 bases separated the two germline ends. CDR3: CASSFTALRTPLHF. For the CDR3, the DNA is TGTGCCAGCAGTTTTACAGCTCTTCGGACACCCCTCCACTTT. Full variable domain (missing parts from reference TRBV7-2 and TRBJ1-6): GAGVSQSPSNKVTEKGKDVELRCDPISGHTALYWYRQSLGQGLEFLIYFQGNSAPDKSGLPSDRFSAERTGGSVSTLTIQRTQQEDSAVYLCASSFTALRTPLHFGNGTRLTVT.

This clonotype turned up a few times. This sequence joins TRBV5-5 and TRBJ1-6; D gene uncertain. V was cut by 4 bases and J by 7 bases, with 12 bases left in between. The CDR3 runs 14 residues. The germline gives CDR1 SGHKS, CDR2 YYEKEE (reference sequence). CDR3 in amino acids: CASSPETSNSPLHF. The CDR3 DNA reads TGTGCCAGCAGCCCCGAGACCTCAAATTCACCCCTCCACTTT.

The chain joins TRBV12-3 or TRBV12-4 to TRBJ2-3, with 8 positions matching TRBD2. The CDR3 covers 15 residues. V shed 3 bases and J 2 bases; nucleotides not matched to a gene: 4. The CDR3 DNA sequence: TGTGCCAGCAGTTTTTTAGCGGGGAACACAGATACGCAGTATTTT. Protein product: CASSFLAGNTDTQYF.